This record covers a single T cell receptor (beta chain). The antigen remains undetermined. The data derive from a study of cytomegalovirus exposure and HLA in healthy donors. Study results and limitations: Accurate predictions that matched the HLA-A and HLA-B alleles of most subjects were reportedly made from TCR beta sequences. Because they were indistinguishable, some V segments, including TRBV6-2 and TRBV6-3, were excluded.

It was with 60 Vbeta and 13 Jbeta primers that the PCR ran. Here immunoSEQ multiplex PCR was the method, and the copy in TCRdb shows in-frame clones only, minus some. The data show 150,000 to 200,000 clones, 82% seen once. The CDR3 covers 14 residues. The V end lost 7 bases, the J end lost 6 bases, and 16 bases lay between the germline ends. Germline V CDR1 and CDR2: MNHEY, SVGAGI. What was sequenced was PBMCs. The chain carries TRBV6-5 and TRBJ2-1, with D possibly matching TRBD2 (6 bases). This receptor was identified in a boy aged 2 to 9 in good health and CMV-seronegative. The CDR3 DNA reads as TGTGCCAGCACTGCGGGGCCATACAGCAATGAGCAGTTCTTC. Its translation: CASTAGPYSNEQFF.